This T cell receptor beta chain is from a study of beta chain features in type 1 diabetes. The sample holds a few counts of this clone. What it recognizes is unknown. Germline values: CDR1 MNHNY, CDR2 SVGAGI (reference sequence). V lost 10 bases to trimming and J lost 6 bases; unmatched junction nucleotides: 9. The CDR3 consists of 12 residues. TCRB transcripts that were expressed got sequenced, as all of the isolated RNA had been reverse transcribed. Using immunoSEQ multiplex PCR, the repertoire was profiled, and TCRdb retains in-frame clones only, with some absent. Of fewer than 550,000 clones listed, over 9.5% were seen once; the top ten hold 0.046%. Study outcomes and limitations: Patients and controls would be equally affected if PCR favored shorter templates.

Each of the CD4+ naive, central memory, regulatory and stem cell-like memory populations was sorted via CD45RO/CCR7/CD25/CD127/CD95/CD27. Source material: naive CD4+ T cells from blood. The chain carries TRBV6-6 and TRBJ2-7; 7 bases agree with TRBD1. The TCR comes from a woman aged 18-30 years in good health. This chain's CDR3 is CATLDRRREQYF. The DNA of the CDR3 is TGTGCCACCCTGGACAGGAGGCGCGAGCAGTACTTC.